The rows below give T cell receptor beta chains drawn from one sample of a study of blood T cell repertoires in COVID-19. The repertoire was sequenced with immunoSEQ multiplex PCR; TCRdb's copy has only in-frame clones and lacks some. Of roughly 70,000 clones listed, about 90% are singletons. The material sequenced was peripheral blood. The receptors were sampled from a human donor in a cohort sampled during active COVID-19. Both conserved end residues are part of each CDR3. A D gene is named only where the DNA matches it firmly. Some rows mark clone size as missing; the rest say once, few, many or name a class of expanded clone.

j_call,clone_size,d_call,v_call,cdr3_aa,cdr3_nt
TRBJ2-7,-,-,TRBV7-6,CASSHAGEQYF,TGTGCCAGCAGCCATGCCGGGGAGCAGTACTTC
TRBJ1-1,-,-,TRBV5-6,CASSLQPIDRNTEAFF,TGTGCCAGCAGCTTACAGCCCATCGATCGGAACACTGAAGCTTTCTTT
TRBJ2-5,-,-,TRBV10-2,CASSDPQETQYF,TGCGCCAGCAGTGATCCGCAAGAGACCCAGTACTTC
TRBJ1-5,-,TRBD1,TRBV29-1,CSAATGGNQPQHF,TGCAGCGCAGCCACAGGGGGCAATCAGCCCCAGCATTTT
TRBJ2-7,-,TRBD1,TRBV9,CASSVTGGFTYEQYF,TGTGCCAGCAGCGTAACAGGGGGCTTTACCTACGAGCAGTACTTC
TRBJ1-1,-,-,TRBV9,CASSPLGALNTEAFF,TGTGCCAGCAGCCCCCTGGGAGCCCTGAACACTGAAGCTTTCTTT
TRBJ1-1,-,-,TRBV7-8,CASSLSEGGTEAFF,TGTGCCAGCAGCTTGTCGGAGGGTGGCACTGAAGCTTTCTTT
TRBJ1-6,-,TRBD1,TRBV11-2,CASSLARGWTGRNSPLHF,TGTGCCAGCAGCTTAGCCCGGGGTTGGACAGGGCGTAATTCACCCCTCCACTTT
TRBJ2-1,-,-,TRBV29-1,CSVGYMAHNEQFF,TGCAGCGTTGGTTACATGGCACACAATGAGCAGTTCTTC
TRBJ1-1,-,-,TRBV5-1,CASSLVEDTEAFF,TGCGCCAGCAGCTTGGTGGAGGACACTGAAGCTTTCTTT
TRBJ1-1,-,-,TRBV3-1/TRBV3-2,CASSSYGGPTEAFF,TGTGCCAGCAGCTCCTATGGGGGCCCCACTGAAGCTTTCTTT
TRBJ2-7,-,TRBD2,TRBV27,CASRASGGYYEQYF,TGTGCCAGCCGTGCTAGCGGGGGCTACTACGAGCAGTACTTC
TRBJ2-6,-,-,TRBV2,CASLPPGYSGANVLTF,TGTGCCAGCCTCCCTCCGGGGTACTCTGGGGCCAACGTCCTGACTTTC
TRBJ1-2,once,-,TRBV11-2,CASSLEGDYGYTF,TGTGCCAGCAGCTTAGAAGGGGACTATGGCTACACCTTC
TRBJ2-7,-,-,TRBV4-3,CASSQSGVDEQYF,TGCGCCAGCAGCCAATCGGGAGTCGACGAGCAGTACTTC
TRBJ1-3,-,TRBD1,TRBV19,CASSHFTGEVVKTIYF,TGTGCCAGTAGCCATTTTACAGGGGAGGTTGTGAAGACCATATATTTT
TRBJ1-5,-,TRBD1,TRBV28,CASSLYTGGSQPQHF,TGTGCCAGCAGTTTATATACAGGGGGAAGTCAGCCCCAGCATTTT
TRBJ2-7,-,TRBD2,TRBV5-6,CASSLLPLGREYEQYF,TGTGCCAGCAGCTTATTACCCCTTGGGCGGGAGTACGAGCAGTACTTC
TRBJ1-1,-,TRBD1,TRBV7-2,CASSLVPGQWSNTEAFF,TGTGCCAGCAGCTTAGTCCCGGGACAGTGGTCGAACACTGAAGCTTTCTTT
TRBJ1-2,-,-,TRBV5-8,CASSLVRGYTF,TGTGCCAGCAGCTTGGTTCGTGGCTACACCTTC
TRBJ1-3,-,-,TRBV5-5,CASSLVRGRGNTIYF,TGTGCCAGCAGCTTGGTCAGGGGACGTGGAAACACCATATATTTT
TRBJ1-6,-,TRBD1,TRBV14,CASSQASGQDFGSPLHF,TGTGCCAGCAGCCAAGCCTCGGGACAGGACTTTGGATCACCCCTCCACTTT
TRBJ1-6,-,TRBD1,TRBV7-2,CASSLGGTGDKSYNSPLHF,TGTGCCAGCAGCCTAGGGGGTACAGGGGATAAGTCCTATAATTCACCCCTCCACTTT
TRBJ2-7,-,-,TRBV2,CASSVLGGPHYEQYF,TGTGCCAGCAGTGTGTTGGGGGGACCCCACTACGAGCAGTACTTC
TRBJ1-2,-,-,TRBV7-2,CASSPGGVLYGYTF,TGTGCCAGCAGCCCTGGAGGAGTCCTCTATGGCTACACCTTC
TRBJ2-7,-,TRBD1,TRBV27,CASSSPGDRGYEQYF,TGTGCCAGCAGTTCCCCGGGGGACAGGGGCTACGAGCAGTACTTC
TRBJ2-7,-,TRBD1,TRBV9,CASSASPGTGDYEQYF,TGTGCCAGCAGCGCCTCCCCCGGGACAGGGGACTACGAGCAGTACTTC
TRBJ2-7,once,-,TRBV19,CASSNQGQGSYEQYF,TGTGCCAGTAGTAACCAGGGCCAAGGGTCCTACGAGCAGTACTTC
TRBJ2-6,-,-,TRBV30,CAWRATANVLTF,TGTGCCTGGAGGGCCACAGCCAACGTCCTGACTTTC
TRBJ1-3,-,TRBD1,TRBV5-4,CASSLAGTDPGNTIYF,TGTGCCAGCAGCTTGGCCGGGACAGACCCTGGAAACACCATATATTTT
TRBJ1-1,-,-,TRBV19,CASSIVRGNAFF,TGTGCCAGTAGTATAGTGAGGGGGAATGCTTTCTTT
TRBJ1-5,-,TRBD1,TRBV11-2,CASSSLTGTGNQPQHF,TGTGCCAGCAGCTCACTCACCGGGACAGGCAATCAGCCCCAGCATTTT
TRBJ2-5,-,-,TRBV9,CASSVGEDSQETQYF,TGTGCCAGCAGCGTAGGCGAGGACAGCCAAGAGACCCAGTACTTC
TRBJ1-4,-,-,TRBV21-1,CASRTRDTREEKLFF,TGTGCCAGCAGGACAAGGGACACAAGGGAGGAAAAACTGTTTTTT
TRBJ2-2,few,-,TRBV7-6,CASSLGPRVPAGELFF,TGTGCCAGCAGCTTAGGTCCCAGGGTCCCGGCCGGGGAGCTGTTTTTT
TRBJ2-5,-,-,TRBV3-1/TRBV3-2,CASSQDFAAAQETQYF,TGTGCCAGCAGCCAAGATTTCGCAGCGGCTCAAGAGACCCAGTACTTC
TRBJ1-2,-,-,TRBV5-1,CASSLNTGRAHGYTF,TGCGCCAGCAGCTTGAATACAGGGAGAGCCCATGGCTACACCTTC
TRBJ1-1,-,-,TRBV28,CASAGFKEAFF,TGTGCCAGCGCGGGGTTCAAGGAAGCTTTCTTT
TRBJ2-1,-,-,TRBV9,CASSAGGGLNNEQFF,TGTGCCAGCAGCGCAGGAGGGGGCCTAAACAATGAGCAGTTCTTC